This paragraph reports one TCR beta chain. Its cognate antigen is unknown. The data belong to a study of T cell repertoires in cytomegalovirus infection. Using its own MiXCR run on the reads, TCRdb lists one record per CDR3 protein. The sample includes hundreds of thousands of distinct CDR3 sequences, approximately 40% seen only once; the top ten take about 41%. The ends were cut back, 6 bases at V and 5 bases at J, with 13 bases in the middle. The CDR3 spans 13 residues. Notes on the study in general: Predominance within the ex vivo response was attributable to HLA-C-restricted CMV-specific TCR beta clonotypes.

Material: cultured PBMCs, obtained from culture after CMV antigen stimulation. The TCR comes from a human donor in good health (CMV status not recorded). Some clones in this sample may be carry-over from other donors' samples. The J gene is TRBJ1-2, the V gene TRBV12-3 or TRBV12-4, with D maybe TRBD1 (6 bases). The CDR3 coding sequence is TGTGCCAGCAGCCCCGACAGGATTTATGGCTACACCTTC. This sequence encodes CASSPDRIYGYTF.